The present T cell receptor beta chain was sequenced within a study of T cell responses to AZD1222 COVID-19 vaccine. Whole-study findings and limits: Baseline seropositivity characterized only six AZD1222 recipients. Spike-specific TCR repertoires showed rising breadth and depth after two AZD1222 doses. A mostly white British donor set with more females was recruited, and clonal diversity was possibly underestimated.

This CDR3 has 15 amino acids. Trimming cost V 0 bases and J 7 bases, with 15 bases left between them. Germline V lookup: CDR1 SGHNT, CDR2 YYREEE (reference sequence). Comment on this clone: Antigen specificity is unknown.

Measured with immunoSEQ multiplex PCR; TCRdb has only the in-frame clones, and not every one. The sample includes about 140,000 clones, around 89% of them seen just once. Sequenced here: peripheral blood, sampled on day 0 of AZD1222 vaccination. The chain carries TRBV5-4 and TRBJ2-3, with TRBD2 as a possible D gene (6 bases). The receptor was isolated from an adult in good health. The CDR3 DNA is TGTGCCAGCAGCTTGGGGGCGGGGACGGCATATACGCAGTATTTT. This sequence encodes CASSLGAGTAYTQYF. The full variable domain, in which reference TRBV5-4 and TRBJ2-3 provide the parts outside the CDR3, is ETGVTQSPTHLIKTRGQQVTLRCSSQSGHNTVSWYQQALGQGPQFIFQYYREEENGRGNFPPRFSGLQFPNYSSELNVNALELDDSALYLCASSLGAGTAYTQYFGPGTRLTVL.